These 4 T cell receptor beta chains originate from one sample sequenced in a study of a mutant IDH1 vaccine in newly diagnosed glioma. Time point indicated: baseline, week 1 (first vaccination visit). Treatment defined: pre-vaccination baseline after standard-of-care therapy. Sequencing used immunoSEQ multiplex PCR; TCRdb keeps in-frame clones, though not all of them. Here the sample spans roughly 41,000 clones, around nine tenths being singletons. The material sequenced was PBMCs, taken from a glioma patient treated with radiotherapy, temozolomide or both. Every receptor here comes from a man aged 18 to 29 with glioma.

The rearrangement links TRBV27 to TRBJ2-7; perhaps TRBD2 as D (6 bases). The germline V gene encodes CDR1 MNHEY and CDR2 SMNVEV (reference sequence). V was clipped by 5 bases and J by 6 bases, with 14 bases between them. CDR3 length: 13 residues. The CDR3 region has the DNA TGTGCCAGCAGTCCCCCGGGAGACTCCGAGCAGTACTTC. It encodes CASSPPGDSEQYF.

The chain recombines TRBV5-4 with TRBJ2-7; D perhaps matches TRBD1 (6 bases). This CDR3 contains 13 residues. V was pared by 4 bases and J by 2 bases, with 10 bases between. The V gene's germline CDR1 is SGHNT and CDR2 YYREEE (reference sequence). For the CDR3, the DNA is TGTGCCAGCAGCATACAGGGTCCCTACGAGCAGTACTTC. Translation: CASSIQGPYEQYF. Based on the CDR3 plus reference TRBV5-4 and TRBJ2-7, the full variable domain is ETGVTQSPTHLIKTRGQQVTLRCSSQSGHNTVSWYQQALGQGPQFIFQYYREEENGRGNFPPRFSGLQFPNYSSELNVNALELDDSALYLCASSIQGPYEQYFGPGTRLTVT.

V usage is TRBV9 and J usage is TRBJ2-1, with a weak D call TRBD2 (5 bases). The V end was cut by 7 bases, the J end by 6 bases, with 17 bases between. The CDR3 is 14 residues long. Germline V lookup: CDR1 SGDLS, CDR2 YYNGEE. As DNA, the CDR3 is TGTGCCAGCGGTGGGCTGGACTTCTCCAATGAGCAGTTCTTC. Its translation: CASGGLDFSNEQFF. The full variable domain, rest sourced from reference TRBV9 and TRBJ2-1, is DSGVTQTPKHLITATGQRVTLRCSPRSGDLSVYWYQQSLDQGLQFLIQYYNGEERAKGNILERFSAQQFPDLHSELNLSSLELGDSALYFCASGGLDFSNEQFFGPGTRLTVL.

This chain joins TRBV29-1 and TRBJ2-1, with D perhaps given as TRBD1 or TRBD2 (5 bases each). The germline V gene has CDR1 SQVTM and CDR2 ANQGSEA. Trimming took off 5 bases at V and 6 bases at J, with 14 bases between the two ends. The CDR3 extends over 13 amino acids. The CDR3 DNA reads TGCAGCGTTACCGGGACCGTAGGCAATGAGCAGTTCTTC. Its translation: CSVTGTVGNEQFF.